What follows is one TCR beta chain and its context. The target antigen is unknown. Sequencing used immunoSEQ multiplex PCR; TCRdb keeps in-frame clones, though not all of them. The sample carries tens of thousands of clones, 85% to 95% recorded once. These data belong to a study of T cells in localized non-small cell lung cancer. V lost 0 bases to trimming and J lost 3 bases, with 16 bases between them. There are 17 residues in the CDR3. The germline V gene encodes CDR1 SGDLS and CDR2 YYNGEE. Whole-study findings and limits: Longer overall survival associated with higher blood T cell density; shorter survival with higher adjacent-lung clonality. Paired adjacent lung recovered a median around 60 of the top 100 tumor clones. Heterogeneity within the tumor remains possible, as just one region underwent sequencing. T cell clonality was highest in uninvolved adjacent lung, above tumor.

This chain joins TRBV9 and TRBJ2-4; D is possibly TRBD2 (5 bases). Sample: peripheral blood mononuclear cells, taken before any cancer treatment. This sequence originates from an older female donor with stage II lung adenocarcinoma. CDR3 loop: CASSVDPPPGGKNIQYF. CDR3 coding DNA: TGTGCCAGCAGCGTAGATCCCCCACCCGGAGGCAAAAACATTCAGTACTTC.